This T cell receptor beta chain came from a study of cytomegalovirus exposure and HLA in healthy donors. In its sample, this clone was seen once. The PCR had 60 Vbeta and 13 Jbeta primers. TCRdb keeps only in-frame clones here, not all; method: immunoSEQ multiplex PCR. The sample includes about 120,000 clones, 81% of them seen just once. The receptor comes from a woman in her thirties in good health and CMV-seronegative. Input material: PBMCs.

In DNA, the CDR3 is TGTGCCACCAGCAGAGTAGGACAGGACTTCTCCTACGAGCAGTACTTC. Protein sequence: CATSRVGQDFSYEQYF. The chain is built from TRBV15 and TRBJ2-7, with 7 bases fitting TRBD1. Germline CDR1 LNHNV, CDR2 YYDKDF (reference sequence). The CDR3 has 16 amino acids. The V and J ends lost 1 base and 0 bases, in that order; junction bases with no gene match: 6. The full variable domain, in which reference TRBV15 and TRBJ2-7 provide the parts outside the CDR3, is DAMVIQNPRYQVTQFGKPVTLSCSQTLNHNVMYWYQQKSSQAPKLLFHYYDKDFNNEADTPDNFQSRRPNTSFCFLDIRSPGLGDTAMYLCATSRVGQDFSYEQYFGPGTRLTVT.